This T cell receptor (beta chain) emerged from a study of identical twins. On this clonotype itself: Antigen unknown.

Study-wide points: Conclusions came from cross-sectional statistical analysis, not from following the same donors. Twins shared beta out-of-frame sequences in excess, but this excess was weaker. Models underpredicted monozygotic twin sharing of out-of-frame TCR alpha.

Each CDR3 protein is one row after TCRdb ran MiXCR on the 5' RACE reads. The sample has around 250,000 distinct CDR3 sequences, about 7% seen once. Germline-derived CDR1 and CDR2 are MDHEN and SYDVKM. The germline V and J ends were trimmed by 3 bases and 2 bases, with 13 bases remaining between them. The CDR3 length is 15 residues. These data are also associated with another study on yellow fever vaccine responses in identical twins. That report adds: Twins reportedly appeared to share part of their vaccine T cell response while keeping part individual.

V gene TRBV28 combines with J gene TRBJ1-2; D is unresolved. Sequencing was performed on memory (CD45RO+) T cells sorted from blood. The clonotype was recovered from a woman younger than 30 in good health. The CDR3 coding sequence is TGTGCCAGCAGTTTTGGGCAGGTGTTAAACTATGGCTACACCTTC. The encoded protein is CASSFGQVLNYGYTF.